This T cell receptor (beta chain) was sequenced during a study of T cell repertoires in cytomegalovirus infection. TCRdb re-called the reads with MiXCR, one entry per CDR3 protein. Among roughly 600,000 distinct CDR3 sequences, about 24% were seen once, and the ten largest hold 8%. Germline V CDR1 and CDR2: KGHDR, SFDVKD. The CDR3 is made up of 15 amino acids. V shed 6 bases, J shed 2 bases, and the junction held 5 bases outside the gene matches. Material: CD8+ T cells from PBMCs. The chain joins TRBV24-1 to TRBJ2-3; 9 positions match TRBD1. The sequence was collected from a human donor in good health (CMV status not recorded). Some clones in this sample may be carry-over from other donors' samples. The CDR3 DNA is TGTGCCACCAGTTTCCGGGACAGGGACACAGATACGCAGTATTTT. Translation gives CATSFRDRDTDTQYF.